This T cell receptor (beta chain) was sequenced in a study of T cell responses to AZD1222 COVID-19 vaccine. The repertoire was sequenced with immunoSEQ multiplex PCR; TCRdb's copy has only in-frame clones and lacks some. The sample lists about 150,000 clones; 80% to 90% were seen once. About this clone: Other DNA sequences from this sample encode an identical CDR3 as well.

V shed 3 bases, J shed 5 bases, and the junction held 9 bases outside the gene matches. Germline lookup yields CDR1 SGHNT and CDR2 YYREEE (reference sequence). The CDR3 is 15 amino acids. The source was peripheral blood, collected on day 0 of MenACWY control vaccination. The chain combines TRBV5-4 with TRBJ1-1, with TRBD1 identical over 8 bases. This TCR was sampled from an adult in good health. CDR3 coding DNA: TGTGCCAGCAGCTCCCCAACAGGGGGAAGGACTGAAGCTTTCTTT. Amino acids: CASSSPTGGRTEAFF.